This TCR beta chain was captured by sequencing in a study of blood T cell repertoires in COVID-19. Across the whole study: Specimens from acute and convalescent COVID-19 originated in the United States, Italy and Spain.

V dropped 5 bases and J dropped 0 bases, with 11 bases sitting between them. The CDR3 sequence is 14 residues long. Germline V lookup: CDR1 SGHTA, CDR2 FQGNSA. This clone was found once. Profiled with immunoSEQ multiplex PCR; TCRdb holds only in-frame clones, not every one. The table lists 75,000 to 100,000 clones, roughly 85% of them singletons. The chain combines TRBV7-2 with TRBJ2-7; D not certain. This receptor was identified in an older man with acute or convalescent COVID-19. Sequenced input: peripheral blood. The DNA for the CDR3 is TGTGCCAGCAGCGCCCTTAGTAGCTCCTACGAGCAGTACTTC. Its protein is CASSALSSSYEQYF.